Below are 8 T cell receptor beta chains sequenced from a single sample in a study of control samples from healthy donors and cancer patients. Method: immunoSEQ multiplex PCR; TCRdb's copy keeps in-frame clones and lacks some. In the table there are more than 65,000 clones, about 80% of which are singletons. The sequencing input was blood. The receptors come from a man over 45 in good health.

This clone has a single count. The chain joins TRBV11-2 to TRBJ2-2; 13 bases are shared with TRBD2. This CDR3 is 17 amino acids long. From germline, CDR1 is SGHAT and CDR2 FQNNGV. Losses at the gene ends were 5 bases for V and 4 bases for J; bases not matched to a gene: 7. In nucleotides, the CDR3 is TGTGCCAGCAGCGAGGGACTAGCGGGAATCCTCACCGGGGAGCTGTTTTTT. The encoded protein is CASSEGLAGILTGELFF.

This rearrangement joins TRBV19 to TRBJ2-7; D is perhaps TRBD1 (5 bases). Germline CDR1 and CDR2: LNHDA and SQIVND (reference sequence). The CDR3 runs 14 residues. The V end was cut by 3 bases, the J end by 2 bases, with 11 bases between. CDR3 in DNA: TGTGCCAGTAGTATTACGCAGGGCCCCTACGAGCAGTACTTC. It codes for CASSITQGPYEQYF.

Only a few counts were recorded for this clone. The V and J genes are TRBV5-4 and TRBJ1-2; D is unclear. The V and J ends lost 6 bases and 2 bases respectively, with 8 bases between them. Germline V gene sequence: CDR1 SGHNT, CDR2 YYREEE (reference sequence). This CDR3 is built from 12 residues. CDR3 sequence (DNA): TGTGCCAGCATCGGGCAGAACTATGGCTACACCTTC. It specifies CASIGQNYGYTF.

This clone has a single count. The CDR3 region is CASSLTANTGELFF. The CDR3 DNA reads TGTGCCAGCAGCTTAACGGCTAACACCGGGGAGCTGTTTTTT. The J gene is TRBJ2-2, the V gene TRBV7-3; D uncertain. Germline loops: CDR1 SGHTA, CDR2 FQGTGA. V lost 0 bases, J lost 2 bases, and 4 bases lay in between. The CDR3 has 14 residues.

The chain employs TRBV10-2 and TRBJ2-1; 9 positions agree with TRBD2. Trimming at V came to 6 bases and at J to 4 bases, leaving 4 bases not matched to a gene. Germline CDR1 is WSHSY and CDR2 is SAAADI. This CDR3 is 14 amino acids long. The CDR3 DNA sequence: TGCGCCAGCAGGGGGACTAGCCGATACAATGAGCAGTTCTTC. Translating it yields CASRGTSRYNEQFF.

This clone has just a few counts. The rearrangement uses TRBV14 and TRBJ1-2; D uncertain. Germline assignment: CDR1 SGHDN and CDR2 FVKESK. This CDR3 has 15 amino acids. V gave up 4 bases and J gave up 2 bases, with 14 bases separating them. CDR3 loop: CASSPAAGSNYGYTF. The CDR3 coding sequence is TGTGCCAGCAGCCCTGCAGCGGGAAGCAACTATGGCTACACCTTC.

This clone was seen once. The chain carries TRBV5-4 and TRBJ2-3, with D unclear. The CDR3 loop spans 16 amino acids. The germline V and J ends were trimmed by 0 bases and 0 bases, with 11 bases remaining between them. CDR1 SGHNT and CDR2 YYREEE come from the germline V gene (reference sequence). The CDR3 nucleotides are TGTGCCAGCAGCTTGGGTGGGTTTGGGAGCACAGATACGCAGTATTTT. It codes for CASSLGGFGSTDTQYF. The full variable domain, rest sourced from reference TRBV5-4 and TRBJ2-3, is ETGVTQSPTHLIKTRGQQVTLRCSSQSGHNTVSWYQQALGQGPQFIFQYYREEENGRGNFPPRFSGLQFPNYSSELNVNALELDDSALYLCASSLGGFGSTDTQYFGPGTRLTVL.

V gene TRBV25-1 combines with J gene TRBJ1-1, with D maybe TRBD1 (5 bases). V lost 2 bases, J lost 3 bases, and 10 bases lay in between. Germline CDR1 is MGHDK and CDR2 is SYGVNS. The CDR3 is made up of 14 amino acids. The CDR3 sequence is CASSETTVHTEAFF. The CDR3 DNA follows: TGTGCCAGCAGTGAAACGACAGTCCACACTGAAGCTTTCTTT.